This section outlines one TCR beta chain sequence together with its context. The data were taken from a study of blood T cell repertoires in COVID-19. The wider study: The United States, Italy and Spain were the sources of the acute and convalescent COVID-19 samples. PBMCs, B-cell-depleted T cells, or T cells provided the cDNA or gDNA that made up the material.

Germline V gene sequence: CDR1 SGDLS, CDR2 YYNGEE. V shed 0 bases, J shed 6 bases, and the junction held 1 base outside the gene matches. This CDR3 has 13 residues. Per the original data handling: How many nucleated cells were present was estimated from reference gene primer amplification. TCRdb's copy holds only in-frame clones and misses some; the assay was immunoSEQ multiplex PCR. The V and J calls and the clone size are those of that table, but D and trimming were determined from the DNA. The sample holds under 200,000 clones, 88% seen once. The origin of this receptor is a man in his 60s with acute or convalescent COVID-19. The sequencing input was peripheral blood. The chain is built from TRBV9 and TRBJ1-2; 8 bases fit TRBD1. CDR3 in amino acids: CASSVGQGNGYTF. The CDR3 DNA sequence: TGTGCCAGCAGCGTAGGACAGGGGAATGGCTACACCTTC.